This TCR beta chain is from a study of blood T cell repertoires in COVID-19. Turning to the study itself: Whether acute or convalescent, the COVID-19 samples came from the United States, Italy and Spain. T cells, B-cell-depleted T cells, or PBMCs supplied cDNA or gDNA.

Participants had their cohort set by participant-reported clinical history. Two negative PCRs, clearance, or symptom resolution were required of recovered Cohort 3 donors. CDR1 is LNHNV and CDR2 is YYDKDF in the germline V gene (reference sequence). V gave up 1 base and J gave up 5 bases, with 12 bases separating them. This CDR3 has 15 amino acids. The table came from immunoSEQ multiplex PCR; TCRdb's copy has only in-frame clones and leaves some out. The data show 200,000 to 250,000 clones, over 75% seen once. The rearrangement joins TRBV15 to TRBJ1-3; D gene unclear. The source is an older woman who had recovered from COVID-19. Sequencing was done on a sample of PBMCs or T cells enriched from blood (not recorded which). CDR3 DNA: TGTGCCACCAGCAGAGTAGAGGGCTCGCGAAACACCATATATTTT. Its translation is CATSRVEGSRNTIYF.